This T cell receptor (beta chain) was identified in a study of blood T cell repertoires in COVID-19. As for the study in general: There were acute and convalescent COVID-19 samples, and they came from the United States, Italy and Spain. Sources were T cells, B-cell-depleted T cells, or PBMCs; the material itself was cDNA or gDNA.

Trimming removed 4 bases from V and 1 base from J; junction bases left unmatched: 5. CDR1 and CDR2 from the germline V gene are ENHRY and SYGVKD. This CDR3 region has 15 residues. Per the original data handling: Amplification with reference gene primers provided the estimates of nucleated cell counts. Libraries were prepared by immunoSEQ multiplex PCR; TCRdb keeps only in-frame clonotypes and omits some of them. For V, J and clone size, that table is used; D and trimming come from the DNA. The sample yields 200,000 to 300,000 clones, approximately 86% seen once. Sample: peripheral blood. The V call is TRBV10-3, the J call TRBJ1-1, with 8 positions matching TRBD1. This clonotype was sampled from a man between 25 and 39 years old with active or convalescent COVID-19. The chain's CDR3 is CAISGTGTGNTEAFF. CDR3 nucleotides: TGTGCCATCAGTGGAACCGGGACAGGGAACACTGAAGCTTTCTTT.